This T cell receptor beta chain derives from a study of T cell changes during pregnancy in multiple sclerosis (dated by TCRdb to the late 2010s). At the level of the whole study: In women with multiple sclerosis, the researchers looked at how the T cell repertoire shifted as pregnancy progressed.

Trimming removed 4 bases from V and 4 bases from J, leaving 8 bases between the germline ends. The CDR3 measures 13 amino acids from cysteine to phenylalanine. The only DNA kept is the CDR3, 39 bases in frame from the first base. CDR1 and CDR2, per the germline V gene, are WSHSY and SAAADI. Library construction relied on the immunoSEQ multiplex PCR assay. This is the immuneACCESS table as TCRdb keeps it, with only in-frame sequences that have V and J called. A part of the clones is gone; compared with another copy, unresolved V genes explain less than half, and the rest is unexplained. The sample profile shows about 22,000 clones; under 95% of them were found once. The ten largest clonotypes hold more than 0.65% of the sample. Concerning this clone: The target of this receptor is not known. Base qualities are not at hand, and no much larger clone is one base apart.

This chain joins TRBV10-2 to TRBJ1-5, and possibly TRBD1, on 6 matching bases. The sequence was collected from a female donor in good health, enrolled as a control in a pregnancy study. Sequences were derived from CD4+ T cells from peripheral blood mononuclear cells, sampled in the third trimester of pregnancy. The CDR3 has the sequence CASSGQENQPQHF. The DNA reads TGCGCCAGCAGTGGACAGGAAAATCAGCCCCAGCATTTT.